One T cell receptor (beta chain) is described in this entry. The antigen remains undetermined. This sample was included in a study of a mutant IDH1 vaccine in newly diagnosed glioma. Generated by immunoSEQ multiplex PCR, the TCRdb table keeps only in-frame clones and is missing some. Of approximately 40,000 clones in the sample, around 84% were seen once. The time point was: week 11, during vaccination. Vaccine doses each comprised 300 ug of mutant IDH1 20-mer peptide, with topical imiquimod. Germline values: CDR1 SGHDT, CDR2 YYEEEE. V gave up 3 bases and J gave up 4 bases; unmatched junction bases: 9. The CDR3 consists of 15 residues.

V gene TRBV5-6 combines with J gene TRBJ2-7; 8 nucleotides line up with TRBD1. The receptor's source is a man between 35 and 55 years old with glioma. The sample consisted of PBMCs, taken from a glioma patient whose treatment included an IDH1 peptide vaccine. The CDR3 is CASSSPGRGRYEQYF. CDR3 bases: TGTGCCAGCAGCTCCCCTGGCAGGGGGCGTTACGAGCAGTACTTC.